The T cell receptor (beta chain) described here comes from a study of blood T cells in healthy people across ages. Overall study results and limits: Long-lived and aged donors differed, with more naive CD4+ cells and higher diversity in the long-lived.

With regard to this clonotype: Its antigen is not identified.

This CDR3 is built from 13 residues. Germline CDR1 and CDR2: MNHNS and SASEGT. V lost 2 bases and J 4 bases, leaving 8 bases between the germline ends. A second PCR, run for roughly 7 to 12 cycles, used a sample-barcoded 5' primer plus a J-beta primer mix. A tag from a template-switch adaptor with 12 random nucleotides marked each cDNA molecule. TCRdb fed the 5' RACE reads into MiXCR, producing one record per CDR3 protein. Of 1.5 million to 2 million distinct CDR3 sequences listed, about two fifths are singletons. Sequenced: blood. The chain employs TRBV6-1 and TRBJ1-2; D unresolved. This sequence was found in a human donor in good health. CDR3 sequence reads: CASSEREAYGYTF. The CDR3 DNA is TGTGCCAGCAGTGAACGGGAGGCCTATGGCTACACCTTC.